A single T cell receptor (beta chain) is shown here with its context. Its antigen is undetermined. V gave up 5 bases and J gave up 14 bases, with 10 bases separating them. The CDR3 consists of 11 residues. Germline values: CDR1 MDHEN, CDR2 SYDVKM. The data originate from a study of OX40 agonist ivuxolimab in advanced cancers. Sequencing was performed with immunoSEQ multiplex PCR; in TCRdb, only in-frame clones are kept and a portion is missing. The table has about 60,000 clones, roughly 90% seen once; the top ten hold about a sixth. General study points: Dose levels from 0.1 to 3.0 mg/kg saw CD4+ and CD8+ blood T cells expand clonally by week 6.

This chain joins TRBV28 and TRBJ1-6; D is uncertain. The sample consisted of CD4+ or CD8+ T cells sorted from blood, taken in a trial of the OX40 agonist ivuxolimab. The TCR originated in an adult with an advanced solid tumor such as melanoma, head and neck, liver or kidney cancer. Here the CDR3 reads CASSTRVTLHF. CDR3 in DNA: TGTGCCAGCAGTACTAGGGTGACCCTCCACTTT.